Detailed here is one TCR beta chain. What it recognizes is unknown. This sample is drawn from a study of cytomegalovirus exposure and HLA in healthy donors. Study at large: Approximately 190 million T cells yielded 110 million or so unique TCR beta sequences in earlier analysis. General study results and limits: Most of the CMV-associated TCR beta chains (in a later analysis) appeared to be HLA-restricted. The Asian-associated ancestry cluster reportedly had fewer N-insertions than the 666-donor mean in a later analysis. The CMV antigen specificity of a few CMV-associated chains was confirmed through in vitro analysis.

The V gene's germline CDR1 is SEHNR and CDR2 FQNEAQ (reference sequence). This CDR3 has 17 amino acids. V was clipped by 6 bases and J by 1 base, with 22 bases between them. This PCR relied on a set of 60 Vbeta primers and 13 Jbeta primers. The protocol was immunoSEQ multiplex PCR, while the TCRdb copy is restricted to in-frame clones and leaves out a portion. Here the sample spans 150,000 to 200,000 clones, approximately 81% being singletons. The material sequenced was PBMCs. The sequence derives from a boy younger than 18 in good health and CMV-seronegative. The chain carries TRBV7-9 and TRBJ2-7; weak D call: TRBD2 (6 bases). The CDR3 here is CASSPKSRGGLSYEQYF. The CDR3 DNA reads TGTGCCAGCAGTCCTAAAAGTCGGGGAGGTCTTTCCTACGAGCAGTACTTC.